The clone carrying this TCR beta chain was observed at least ten times. Its antigen is currently unknown. The CDR3 has 14 amino acids. CDR1 is SGHTA and CDR2 is FQGTGA in the germline V gene. After removal of 4 bases from V and 1 base from J, the junction contained 3 bases not matched to a gene. Building of the TCR beta libraries involved iRepertoire HTBI primers and Arm-PCR of CDR3 regions. In TCRdb, the multiplex PCR reads were re-called with MiXCR into one record per CDR3 protein. The sample lists about 470,000 distinct CDR3 sequences, under 15% seen once, with 16% in the top ten. These data originate in a study of regulatory T cells in long-lasting Graves disease. Study-wide points: Patients whose Graves' disease persisted exhibited lower TCR diversity than those newly diagnosed. Persistent patients had more shared public clonotypes (around 3,000) than new patients (about 1,000). Having few samples may have compromised the accuracy.

Time point denoted: newly diagnosed GD, antithyroid drugs for less than 3 months. The TCR library used RNA extracted from PBMCs. These same records also appear under a second study, on T cells in Graves' hyperthyroidism and ophthalmopathy. This second report adds: First-round RT-PCR with HTBI primers amplified the TCR CDR3 region.

The source of this sequence is a woman younger than 45 with Graves disease. Sequencing used peripheral blood mononuclear cells (PBMCs), obtained at new diagnosis, from a patient treated with antithyroid drugs. The rearrangement uses TRBV7-3 and TRBJ1-1, with 7 bases that match TRBD1. The CDR3 DNA sequence: TGTGCCAGCAGCTCGGGACAGTCGAACACTGAAGCTTTCTTT. This codes for CASSSGQSNTEAFF.